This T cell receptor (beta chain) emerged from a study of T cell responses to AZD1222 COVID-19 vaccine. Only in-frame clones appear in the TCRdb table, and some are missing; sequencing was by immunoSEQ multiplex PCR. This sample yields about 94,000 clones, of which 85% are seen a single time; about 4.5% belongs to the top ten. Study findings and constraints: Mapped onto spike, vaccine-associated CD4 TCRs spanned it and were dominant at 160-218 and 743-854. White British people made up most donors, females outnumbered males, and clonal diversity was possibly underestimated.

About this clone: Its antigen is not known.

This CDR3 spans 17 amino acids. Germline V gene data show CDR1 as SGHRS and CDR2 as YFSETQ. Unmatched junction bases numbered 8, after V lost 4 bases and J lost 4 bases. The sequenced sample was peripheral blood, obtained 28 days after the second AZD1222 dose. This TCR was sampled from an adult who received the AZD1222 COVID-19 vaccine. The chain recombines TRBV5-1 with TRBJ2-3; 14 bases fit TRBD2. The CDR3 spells CASSIGLAGGRPDTQYF. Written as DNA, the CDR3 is TGCGCCAGCAGCATAGGACTAGCGGGGGGCCGACCAGATACGCAGTATTTT.